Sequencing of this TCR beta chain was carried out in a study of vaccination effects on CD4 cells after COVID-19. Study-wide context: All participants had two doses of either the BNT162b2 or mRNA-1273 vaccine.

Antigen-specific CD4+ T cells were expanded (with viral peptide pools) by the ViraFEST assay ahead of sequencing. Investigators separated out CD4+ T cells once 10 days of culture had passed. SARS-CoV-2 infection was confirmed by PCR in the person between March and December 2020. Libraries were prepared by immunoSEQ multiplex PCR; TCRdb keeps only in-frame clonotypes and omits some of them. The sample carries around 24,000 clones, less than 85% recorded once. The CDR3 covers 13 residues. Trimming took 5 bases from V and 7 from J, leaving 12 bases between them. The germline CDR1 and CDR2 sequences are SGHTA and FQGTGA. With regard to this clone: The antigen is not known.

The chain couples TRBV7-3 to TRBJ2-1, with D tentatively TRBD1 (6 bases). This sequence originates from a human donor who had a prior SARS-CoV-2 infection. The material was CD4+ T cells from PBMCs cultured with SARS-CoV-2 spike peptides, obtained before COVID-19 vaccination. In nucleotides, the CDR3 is TGTGCCAGCAGCCAGACAGGTCTAAATGAGCAGTTCTTC. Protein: CASSQTGLNEQFF. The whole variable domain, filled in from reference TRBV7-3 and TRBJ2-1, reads GAGVSQTPSNKVTEKGKYVELRCDPISGHTALYWYRQSLGQGPEFLIYFQGTGAADDSGLPNDRFFAVRPEGSVSTLKIQRTERGDSAVYLCASSQTGLNEQFFGPGTRLTVL.